What follows is one TCR beta chain and its context. Its antigen is unidentified. Time point in this sample: blood 2 weeks post-SBRT. The treatment is: 15 Gy SBRT to primary tumor, nephrectomy 4 weeks later. Serial blood draws occurred at baseline and 2 and 4 weeks post-SBRT. Data came from immunoSEQ multiplex PCR; TCRdb stores just in-frame clones and leaves some out. The repertoire holds roughly 130,000 clones, with roughly four fifths as singletons. The sample originates from a study of radiation and T cells in renal cell carcinoma. Study information: Nephrectomy followed 15 Gy stereotactic body radiation by 4 weeks. Study-level points and caveats: From baseline, blood top tumor clonotypes peaked at 2 weeks post-radiation.

CDR1 and CDR2 (germline): LGHNA, YNFKEQ. CDR3 size: 14 residues. The V and J ends lost 3 bases and 13 bases respectively, with 22 bases between them. The sample here was blood, taken from a patient whose treatment included radiotherapy and nephrectomy. The source of this sequence is a woman aged 60 to 75 with renal cell carcinoma. The chain joins TRBV4-2 to TRBJ2-7; D is tentatively TRBD1 or TRBD2 (5 bases each). The CDR3, as DNA: TGTGCCAGCAGCCAGGGGCAGCTGGGGACCGAGCTATACTTC. Its translation is CASSQGQLGTELYF.